This paragraph reports one T cell receptor beta chain. This clonotype was picked up a small number of times. The specificity of this receptor is unknown. Qualities for individual bases were not recorded, and no much larger clone is one base off. These data are taken from a study of blood T cells in healthy people across ages (dated by TCRdb to the mid-2010s). With regard to the full study: In model experiments, roughly one uniquely barcoded TCR beta cDNA molecule per two T cells was captured by template switching. Using deep sequencing normalized with unique cDNA molecular identifiers, the study measured how TCR beta repertoire diversity changes with age. Donors of different ages were randomly distributed across sequencing lanes to avoid experimental bias. For two donors (one aged 18 to 29 and one aged 80 or older), the study analyzed two additional independent replicas of 1 million unique cDNA reads from the same blood draw. The donors were split into four age groups: young (average 16 years), middle-aged (more than 35), aged (approximately 60) and long-lived (82).

The 35 to 40 donors, aged about 6 to 90 years, were systemically healthy Caucasian individuals from Russia. Each donor gave ten milliliters of peripheral blood, collected into EDTA-treated Vacutainer tubes. Ficoll-Paque density-gradient centrifugation was used to isolate PBMCs, with at least 7 million per sample. Trizol reagent was used to extract total RNA from PBMCs, with at least 5.5 micrograms per sample. For every donor, flow cytometry on a PBMC aliquot measured the percentage of naive CD45RAhigh/CD27high T cells. Reading from cysteine to phenylalanine, the CDR3 counts 14 amino acids. Only the CDR3 part of the read is kept: 42 bases, read in frame from the first base. A distance of 19 bases separates the germline ends of V and J, which lose 6 bases and 8 bases respectively. Based on the germline V gene (reference sequence), the CDR1 and CDR2 sequences are DFQATT and SNEGSKA. The study at large found these results: Because the CMV infection status of the donors was unknown, age-related changes in expanded clonotypes may potentially have been confounded. Because profiling used bulk unsorted PBMCs, naive and antigen-experienced compartments could not be compared conclusively. Compared with the aged group, more naive CD4+ T cells, fewer expanded clones and increased TCR diversity were shown by the long-lived group, suggesting age selection. A strong correlation was found between observed TCR beta diversity and the percentage of naive T cells measured by flow cytometry. As age increased, observed TCR beta diversity per million T cells dropped in a roughly linear way, and a significant reduction was already evident by age about 40. Estimates of total diversity based on one million sequenced T cells were regarded as lower bounds and as underestimates.

Library construction relied on 5' RACE. The sequencer was an Illumina HiSeq 2500. A second roughly 6 to 12 cycle PCR used a sample-barcoded 5' primer and a J-beta primer mix. Each TCR beta cDNA molecule received a unique molecular identifier from a template-switch 5' adaptor carrying 12 random nucleotides. At least 3 million CDR3-containing paired-end reads were obtained from each sample. First-strand cDNA was synthesized from all RNA with the Mint cDNA synthesis kit, primed by a TRBC-specific oligonucleotide. All cDNA was treated with uracil-DNA glycosylase and then went through a first 18-cycle PCR with the universal primers M1SS and BC2_uni_R. In the authors' own workflow: Normalization of each sample was performed by random selection of 1 million high-quality reads, each carrying a distinct molecular identifier. Reads sharing molecular identifiers were discarded rather than binned into consensus sequences. MiTCR, with a Q25 quality threshold and the strictest error-elimination algorithm, was used for CDR3 identification, clonotype clustering and error correction. A nonparametric unseen species model with Euler transformation was used to estimate a lower bound on total TCR beta diversity. TCRdb's own reprocessing of the public reads used fastp at Q25 and MiXCR and kept productive beta chains. Every distinct CDR3 protein forms one entry, paired with its most common genes and DNA. Clone size and V and J calls follow TCRdb, not the original study. This sample gives 550,000 to 600,000 distinct CDR3 sequences in total; 27% of them show up just once. The top ten hold about 18% of the sample.

Sequenced sample: blood. The chain couples TRBV20-1 to TRBJ1-4, with TRBD1 perhaps the D gene, on 6 matching bases. The sequence came from a woman in her 70s in good health. This receptor has the CDR3 CSAQSRGQREKLFF. The DNA is TGCAGTGCCCAAAGCAGGGGCCAAAGGGAAAAACTGTTTTTT.